The entry below describes one TCR beta chain. The sample originates from a study of cytomegalovirus exposure and HLA in healthy donors. Primers included in the PCR were 60 Vbeta and 13 Jbeta primers. Generated by immunoSEQ multiplex PCR, the TCRdb table keeps only in-frame clones and is missing some. The profile shows 100,000 to 150,000 clones, approximately 17% of them singletons. This CDR3 comprises 14 residues. From germline, CDR1 is MNHNS and CDR2 SASEGT. Deletions cut 4 bases from V and 6 bases from J, with 13 bases between. V usage is TRBV6-1 and J usage is TRBJ1-5, with D maybe TRBD1 (5 bases). The sequence was obtained from a female donor in good health and CMV-seropositive. The sample consisted of PBMCs. The CDR3 sequence is CASSGGPGGQPQHF. The CDR3 bases are TGTGCCAGCAGTGGAGGACCCGGGGGTCAGCCCCAGCATTTT.